Shown below are 8 T cell receptor beta chains from a single sample sequenced in a study of cytomegalovirus exposure and HLA in healthy donors. PCR was performed using 60 Vbeta and 13 Jbeta primers. TCRdb's table, derived via immunoSEQ multiplex PCR, lists solely in-frame clones and lacks some. The table includes around 140,000 clones, approximately 83% detected once. Sequencing was carried out using PBMCs. The receptors come from a male donor in good health and CMV-seronegative.

The J gene is TRBJ1-2, the V gene TRBV7-9, with 8 bases identical to TRBD1. With V trimmed by 1 base and J by 3 bases, 7 bases remained unmatched. There are 16 residues in the CDR3. The germline CDR1 and CDR2 sequences are SEHNR and FQNEAQ (reference sequence). Here the CDR3 reads CASSLEALTGDYGYTF. CDR3 bases: TGTGCCAGCAGCTTAGAGGCCTTGACAGGGGACTATGGCTACACCTTC.

This clone came up once. J is TRBJ1-2 and V is TRBV13; TRBD1 might be the D (5 bases). V was trimmed by 1 base and J by 8 bases, leaving 17 bases between them. CDR1 and CDR2 from the germline V gene are PRHDT and FYEKMQ (reference sequence). The CDR3 has 15 amino acids. CDR3 residues: CASSLAGNIGLGYTF. In DNA, the CDR3 is TGTGCCAGCAGCTTAGCAGGGAACATCGGCTTAGGCTACACCTTC.

The chain uses TRBV28 and TRBJ1-4, with D possibly being TRBD1 (5 bases). Germline V gives CDR1 MDHEN, CDR2 SYDVKM. The CDR3 has 11 amino acids. V gave up 5 bases and J gave up 11 bases, with 9 bases separating them. The CDR3 spells CASSVDMKLFF. DNA for the CDR3: TGTGCCAGCAGTGTGGACATGAAACTGTTTTTT.

The gene calls are TRBV7-9 and TRBJ1-2; D might be TRBD1 (6 bases). The CDR3 consists of 15 residues. Trimming removed 5 bases from V and 3 bases from J, with 16 bases in between. CDR1 is SEHNR and CDR2 is FQNEAQ in the germline V gene (reference sequence). The CDR3 DNA reads TGTGCCAGCAGCAAACAGGGAGGGAAAGACTATGGCTACACCTTC. Encoded protein: CASSKQGGKDYGYTF.

This clone was seen only a few times. CDR3 nucleotides: TGTGCCAGCAGAGATAAACCGGGACAGGCATACGAGCAGTACTTC. Translated, it gives CASRDKPGQAYEQYF. The gene calls are TRBV6-6 and TRBJ2-7; 8 bases line up with TRBD1. CDR3 size: 15 residues. CDR1 is MNHNY and CDR2 is SVGAGI in the germline V gene (reference sequence). The trim removed 6 bases at V and 4 bases at J, leaving 11 bases unmatched.

This chain links TRBV5-6 with TRBJ2-5; no clear D. CDR1 and CDR2 from the germline V gene are SGHDT and YYEEEE. The CDR3 extends over 12 amino acids. Trimming shortened V by 0 bases and J by 11 bases, and 11 bases separated the two germline ends. CDR3 sequence (DNA): TGTGCCAGCAGCTTGGGTCCGTTAGAGCAGTACTTC. Translated, it gives CASSLGPLEQYF.

This clone was seen only once. This rearrangement joins TRBV29-1 to TRBJ2-1; 8 nucleotides match TRBD2. CDR1 and CDR2 (germline): SQVTM, ANQGSEA. The V and J ends lost 7 bases and 2 bases, in that order; junction bases with no gene match: 25. The CDR3 covers 20 residues. This CDR3 is CSGGWGERVSGRTPYNEQFF. The CDR3 coding sequence is TGCAGCGGCGGGTGGGGGGAAAGGGTGAGCGGGAGAACCCCCTACAATGAGCAGTTCTTC.

The chain carries TRBV4-3 and TRBJ1-4, with D perhaps TRBD1 (6 bases). Germline V CDR1 and CDR2: LGHNA, YSLEER. V was clipped by 0 bases and J by 9 bases, with 14 bases between them. This CDR3 region has 15 residues. The CDR3 DNA follows: TGCGCCAGCAGCCAAGAAGGGGGAGTTGGGCAAAAACTGTTTTTT. Protein product: CASSQEGGVGQKLFF.